A single sample is the source of the 15 T cell receptor beta chains below, sequenced in a study of blood T cell repertoires in COVID-19. TCRdb's table, derived via immunoSEQ multiplex PCR, lists solely in-frame clones and lacks some. The repertoire holds about 400,000 clones, with 86% as singletons. Sequencing was done on a sample of peripheral blood. Source of these receptors: a woman in her fifties or sixties with COVID-19, enrolled during active disease.

This clone is a singleton in its sample. The chain is built from TRBV7-3 and TRBJ1-2, with TRBD1 identical over 11 bases. Per germline, CDR1 SGHTA and CDR2 FQGTGA. The CDR3 has 17 residues. V shed 0 bases, J shed 6 bases, and the junction held 9 bases outside the gene matches. CDR3 in DNA: TGTGCCAGCAGCTTAACCGCTCCGGGGACAGGGGGAAATGGCTACACCTTC. Translated, it gives CASSLTAPGTGGNGYTF.

The chain carries TRBV5-1 and TRBJ2-5; D remains unclear. This CDR3 contains 13 residues. Germline CDR1 SGHRS, CDR2 YFSETQ. V lost 1 base to trimming and J lost 5 bases, with 9 bases between them. DNA for the CDR3: TGCGCCAGCAGCTTGCGTCGGCGGGAGACCCAGTACTTC. It is translated as CASSLRRRETQYF.

The rearrangement links TRBV5-1 to TRBJ2-5; TRBD1 might be the D (6 bases). In germline, CDR1 is SGHRS, CDR2 YFSETQ. This CDR3 region has 13 residues. Trimming cost V 5 bases and J 5 bases, with 13 bases left between them. DNA for the CDR3: TGCGCCAGCAGGCTCCAACAGGGCGAGACCCAGTACTTC. Protein product: CASRLQQGETQYF.

This chain uses TRBV7-2 with TRBJ2-4, with D tentatively TRBD2 (6 bases). The CDR3 has 16 residues. Germline CDR1 reads SGHTA; CDR2 reads FQGNSA. Trimming stripped 3 bases from V and 0 bases from J, with 12 bases between. The CDR3 loop is CASSFSGGLAKNIQYF. CDR3 DNA sequence: TGTGCCAGCAGCTTCTCCGGGGGATTAGCCAAAAACATTCAGTACTTC.

V is TRBV9 and J is TRBJ1-1; no reliable D call. This CDR3 has 14 residues. The germline V gene encodes CDR1 SGDLS and CDR2 YYNGEE. V was shortened by 1 base and J by 8 bases, with 15 bases between the two germline ends. CDR3 amino acids: CASSVFPGGSEAFF. CDR3 nucleotides: TGTGCCAGCAGCGTATTCCCCGGAGGATCAGAAGCTTTCTTT.

This clone was detected only a few times. The genes are TRBV18 and TRBJ1-1; D gene unclear. CDR3 size: 13 residues. Trimming pared 8 bases from V and 3 bases from J, leaving 13 bases between. Germline loops: CDR1 KGHSH, CDR2 LQKENI. CDR3 bases: TGTGCCAGCCTCCCGAGTTCGGACACTGAAGCTTTCTTT. It codes for CASLPSSDTEAFF. Full variable domain (missing parts from reference TRBV18 and TRBJ1-1): NAGVMQNPRHLVRRRGQEARLRCSPMKGHSHVYWYRQLPEEGLKFMVYLQKENIIDESGMPKERFSAEFPKEGPSILRIQQVVRGDSAAYFCASLPSSDTEAFFGQGTRLTVV.

The V call is TRBV29-1, the J call TRBJ1-1, with D unresolved. This CDR3 contains 13 residues. Trimming left V 4 bases short and J 2 bases short, with 11 bases between. Germline lookup yields CDR1 SQVTM and CDR2 ANQGSEA. The CDR3 spells CSVGPGFNTEAFF. CDR3 nucleotides: TGCAGCGTTGGGCCAGGTTTCAACACTGAAGCTTTCTTT. Drawing the rest from reference TRBV29-1 and TRBJ1-1, the complete variable domain is SAVISQKPSRDICQRGTSLTIQCQVDSQVTMMFWYRQQPGQSLTLIATANQGSEATYESGFVIDKFPISRPNLTFSTLTVSNMSPEDSSIYLCSVGPGFNTEAFFGQGTRLTVV.

This clone has just one count. The chain joins TRBV11-3 to TRBJ1-6; D might be TRBD1 (6 bases). V lost 8 bases and J 7 bases, leaving 18 bases between the germline ends. Germline assignment: CDR1 SGHNT and CDR2 YENEEA. CDR3 size: 15 residues. CDR3 region: CASAPGVGGNSPLHF. CDR3 DNA: TGTGCCAGCGCACCCGGTGTAGGGGGAAATTCACCCCTCCACTTT.

The rearrangement links TRBV12-5 to TRBJ1-2; weak D call: TRBD1 (6 bases). Looked up from germline, CDR1 is LGHNT and CDR2 is FRNRAP. This CDR3 region has 16 residues. The V and J ends lost 6 bases and 4 bases respectively, with 21 bases between them. The CDR3 here is CASGLDSPTEIYGYTF. As DNA, the CDR3 is TGTGCTAGTGGCCTGGACAGCCCAACGGAAATCTATGGCTACACCTTC. The full variable domain, in which reference TRBV12-5 and TRBJ1-2 provide the parts outside the CDR3, is DARVTQTPRHKVTEMGQEVTMRCQPILGHNTVFWYRQTMMQGLELLAYFRNRAPLDDSGMPKDRFSAEMPDATLATLKIQPSEPRDSAVYFCASGLDSPTEIYGYTFGSGTRLTVV.

This clone was seen only once. This chain joins TRBV18 and TRBJ1-3; 9 bases agree with TRBD1. This CDR3 is 15 amino acids long. The trim removed 3 bases at V and 1 base at J, leaving 1 base unmatched. Germline V gives CDR1 KGHSH, CDR2 LQKENI. Here the CDR3 DNA reads TGTGCCAGCTCACCTGACAGGGGGTCTGGAAACACCATATATTTT. Residues: CASSPDRGSGNTIYF.

The chain couples TRBV28 to TRBJ1-2; D gene unclear. The CDR3 has 11 residues. Germline assignment: CDR1 MDHEN and CDR2 SYDVKM. Trimming cost V 3 bases and J 6 bases, with 5 bases left between them. In DNA form, the CDR3 reads TGTGCCAGCAGTTTGAGGGATGGCTACACCTTC. Its protein product is CASSLRDGYTF.

This clone appeared a few times. The chain joins TRBV14 to TRBJ1-1, with 7 bases matching TRBD1. In germline, CDR1 is SGHDN, CDR2 FVKESK. V lost 3 bases and J lost 10; bases outside the gene matches: 11. The CDR3 runs 14 residues. The CDR3 reads CASSQIQGPYRAFF. The CDR3, as DNA: TGTGCCAGCAGCCAGATACAGGGGCCCTACCGAGCTTTCTTT.

This chain uses TRBV27 with TRBJ2-7; TRBD2 matches 12 bases. The CDR3 spans 16 residues. Unmatched junction bases numbered 8, after V lost 2 bases and J lost 6 bases. Germline V gene lookup returns CDR1 MNHEY and CDR2 SMNVEV (reference sequence). In DNA form, the CDR3 reads TGTGCCAGCAGTTTAAAGGCTAGCGGGGGGGCTCTCGAGCAGTACTTC. This encodes CASSLKASGGALEQYF.

This chain uses TRBV5-5 with TRBJ1-5, with D possibly TRBD1 on 5 matching bases. CDR1 is SGHKS and CDR2 is YYEKEE in the germline V gene (reference sequence). The CDR3 contains 18 residues. V lost 1 base and J lost 7, with 24 bases in between. The CDR3 reads CASSLRFTEGDLGQPQHF. The CDR3 coding sequence is TGTGCCAGCAGCTTGCGCTTCACTGAAGGGGATCTCGGGCAGCCCCAGCATTTT.

The chain uses TRBV6-5 and TRBJ1-1; possible D gene TRBD1, 5 bases. The CDR3 sequence is 14 residues long. CDR1 and CDR2 (germline): MNHEY, SVGAGI. V shed 6 bases and J shed 3 bases, with 14 bases lying between them. CDR3 amino acids: CASSYGTGDTEAFF. CDR3 in DNA: TGTGCCAGCAGCTATGGGACGGGGGACACTGAAGCTTTCTTT.